This TCR beta chain was documented in a study of T cell responses to AZD1222 COVID-19 vaccine. Study-wide results and caveats: Only a handful of AZD1222 recipients were seropositive at baseline. Nearly half of unique spike-specific TCRs reportedly avoided B.1.351 and B.1.1.7 mutated regions.

There are 15 residues in the CDR3. The germline V gene encodes CDR1 WSHSY and CDR2 SAAADI. The V gene lost 0 bases and the J gene lost 4 bases, with 10 bases spanning the gap. Notes on this clone: Antigen: not known.

Clones were sequenced by immunoSEQ multiplex PCR, and TCRdb holds only the in-frame ones, with some missing. The sample contains 120,000 or so clones, about nine tenths of which appear only once. Material: peripheral blood, obtained 28 days after the second AZD1222 dose. V gene TRBV10-2 combines with J gene TRBJ1-5, with D maybe TRBD1 (6 bases). The sequence derives from an adult who received the AZD1222 COVID-19 vaccine. In nucleotides, the CDR3 is TGCGCCAGCAGTGAGTCGAGGGGGTGGAATCAGCCCCAGCATTTT. This translates into CASSESRGWNQPQHF.